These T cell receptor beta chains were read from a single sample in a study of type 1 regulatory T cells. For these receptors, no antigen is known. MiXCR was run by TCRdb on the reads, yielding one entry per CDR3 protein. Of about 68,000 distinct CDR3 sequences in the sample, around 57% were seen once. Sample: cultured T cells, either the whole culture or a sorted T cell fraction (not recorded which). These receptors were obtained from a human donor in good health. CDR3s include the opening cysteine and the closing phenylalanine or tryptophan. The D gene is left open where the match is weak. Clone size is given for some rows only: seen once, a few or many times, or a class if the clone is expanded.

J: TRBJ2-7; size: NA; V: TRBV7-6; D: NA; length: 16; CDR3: CASSLATGDGIYEQYF; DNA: TGTGCCAGCAGCTTAGCGACGGGTGATGGGATCTACGAGCAGTACTTC
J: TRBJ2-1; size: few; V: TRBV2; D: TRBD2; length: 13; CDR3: CASSPTSSDEQFF; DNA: TGTGCCAGCAGTCCGACTAGCTCGGATGAGCAGTTCTTC
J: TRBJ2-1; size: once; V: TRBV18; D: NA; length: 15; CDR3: CASSPAGPSYNEQFF; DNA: TGTGCCAGCTCACCGGCGGGCCCTTCCTACAATGAGCAGTTCTTC
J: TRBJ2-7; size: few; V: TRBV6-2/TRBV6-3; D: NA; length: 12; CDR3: CASSSEGYEQYF; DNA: TGTGCCAGCAGTTCGGAAGGATACGAGCAGTACTTC
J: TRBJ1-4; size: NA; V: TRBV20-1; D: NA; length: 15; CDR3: CSAATWGLANEKLFF; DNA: TGCAGTGCTGCCACCTGGGGGCTTGCTAATGAAAAACTGTTTTTT
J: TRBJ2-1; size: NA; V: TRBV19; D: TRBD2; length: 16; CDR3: CASSKPSGSLFDEQFF; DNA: TGTGCCAGTAGCAAGCCGAGCGGGAGTTTGTTCGATGAGCAGTTCTTC
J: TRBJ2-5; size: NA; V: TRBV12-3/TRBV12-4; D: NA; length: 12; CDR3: CASSRRSNEQYF; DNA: TGTGCCAGCAGTCGAAGGAGCAATGAGCAGTACTTC
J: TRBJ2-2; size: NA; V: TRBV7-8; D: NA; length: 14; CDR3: CASIRTGNTGELFF; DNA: TGTGCCAGCATCCGAACTGGGAACACCGGGGAGCTGTTTTTT
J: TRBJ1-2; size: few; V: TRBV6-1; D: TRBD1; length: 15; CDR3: CASSEIQGVNYGYTF; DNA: TGTGCCAGCAGTGAGATACAGGGGGTCAACTATGGCTATACCTTC
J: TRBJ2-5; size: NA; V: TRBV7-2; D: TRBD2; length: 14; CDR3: CASSHGLDVETQYF; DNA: TGTGCCAGCAGCCACGGACTAGATGTGGAGACCCAGTACTTC
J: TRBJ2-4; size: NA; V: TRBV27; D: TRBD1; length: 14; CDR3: CASSWTGGLDIQYF; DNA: TGTGCCAGCAGTTGGACAGGGGGCCTAGACATTCAGTACTTC
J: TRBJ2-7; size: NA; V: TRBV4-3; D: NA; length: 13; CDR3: CASSQDPAFEQYF; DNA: TGCGCCAGCAGCCAAGATCCGGCGTTCGAGCAGTACTTC
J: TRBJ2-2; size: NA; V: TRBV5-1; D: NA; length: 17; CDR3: CASSQQWGGVGSGELFF; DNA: TGCGCCAGCAGCCAACAGTGGGGCGGCGTAGGGTCCGGGGAGCTGTTTTTT
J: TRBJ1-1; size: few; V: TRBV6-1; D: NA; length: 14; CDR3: CASILGLMNTEAFF; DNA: TGTGCCAGCATTCTAGGGTTGATGAACACTGAAGCTTTCTTT
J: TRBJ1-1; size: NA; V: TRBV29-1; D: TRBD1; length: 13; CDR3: CSVERGGQLEAFF; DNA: TGCAGCGTTGAAAGAGGGGGCCAGCTTGAAGCTTTCTTT
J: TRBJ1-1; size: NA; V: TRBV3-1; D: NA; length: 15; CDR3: CASSQGNLGNTEAFF; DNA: TGTGCCAGCAGCCAAGGAAACCTTGGGAACACTGAAGCTTTCTTT
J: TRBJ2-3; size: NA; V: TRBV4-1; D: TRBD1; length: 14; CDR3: CASSQDRGLHTQYF; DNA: TGCGCCAGCAGCCAGGACAGGGGGCTACATACGCAGTATTTT
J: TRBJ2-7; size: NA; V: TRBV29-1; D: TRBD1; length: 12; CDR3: CSARQGVYEQYF; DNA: TGCAGCGCCCGACAGGGGGTCTACGAGCAGTACTTC
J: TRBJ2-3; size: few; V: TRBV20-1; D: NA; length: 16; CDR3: CSLGLAQNSNTDTQYF; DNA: TGCAGTCTGGGGCTAGCACAAAACTCGAACACAGATACGCAGTATTTT
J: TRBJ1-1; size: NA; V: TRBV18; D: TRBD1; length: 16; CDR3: CASSGQGGRNLGGAFF; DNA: TGTGCCAGCTCAGGACAGGGGGGACGAAACCTTGGCGGAGCTTTCTTT
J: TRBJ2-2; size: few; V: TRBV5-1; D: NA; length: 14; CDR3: CASSLDPRSGELFF; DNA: TGCGCCAGCAGCTTGGATCCAAGGAGCGGGGAGCTGTTTTTT
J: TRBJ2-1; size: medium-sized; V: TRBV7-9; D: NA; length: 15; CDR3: CASSRTPSSYNEQFF; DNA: TGTGCCAGCAGCCGGACTCCAAGCTCCTACAATGAGCAGTTCTTC
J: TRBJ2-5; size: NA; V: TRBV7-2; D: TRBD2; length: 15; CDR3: CASSSLGRVGETQYF; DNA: TGTGCCAGCAGCTCGTTGGGGAGGGTGGGCGAGACCCAGTACTTC
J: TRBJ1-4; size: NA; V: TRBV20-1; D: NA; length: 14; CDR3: CSARDPREGEKLFF; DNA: TGCAGTGCTAGAGATCCCAGGGAAGGCGAAAAACTGTTTTTT
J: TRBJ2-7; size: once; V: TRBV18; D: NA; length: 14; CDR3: CASSPGSPSYEQYF; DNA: TGTGCCAGCTCACCTGGGTCCCCCTCCTACGAGCAGTACTTC
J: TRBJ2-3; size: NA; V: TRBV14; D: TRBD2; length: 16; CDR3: CASSRFRTSGTDTQYF; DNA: TGTGCCAGCAGCCGCTTCAGGACTAGCGGCACAGATACGCAGTATTTT